This T cell receptor (beta chain) was obtained from a study of T-cell reconstitution after alpha-beta-depleted transplantation in children. Study results and limitations: From surviving recipient T cells and thymic progenitors came the high day-60 TCRbeta diversity observed in some patients. Where alpha-beta T cells came from about two months after transplant was reportedly several hundred expanded graft clones.

This clonotype appeared a few times. Its specificity is not known. TCRbeta library preparation incorporated unique molecular identifiers. TCRdb independently ran MiXCR on the PCR reads; one entry per CDR3 protein. Counted here are about 980,000 distinct CDR3 sequences, under 30% occurring once; the ten biggest clones make up over 25%. This CDR3 contains 13 residues. Germline V CDR1 and CDR2: DFQATT, SNEGSKA (reference sequence). The V gene lost 3 bases and the J gene lost 6 bases, with 15 bases spanning the gap. The source material was PBMCs, mostly from graft donor cells, sampled 360 days after TCRalphabeta/CD19-depleted stem cell transplant. The TCR originated in a boy younger than two who had a stem cell transplant for SCID, so the T cells may come from the graft donor. The chain employs TRBV20-1 and TRBJ2-7; no definite D call. This CDR3 is CSASQPGYIEQYF. Written as DNA, the CDR3 is TGCAGTGCTAGTCAGCCAGGTTATATCGAGCAGTACTTC.